The 9 T cell receptor beta chains in this list originate from one sample, sequenced in a study of blood T cell repertoires in COVID-19. Method: immunoSEQ multiplex PCR; TCRdb's copy keeps in-frame clones and lacks some. This table has 140,000 to 150,000 clones, roughly 80% appearing once. Source material: peripheral blood. The source is a man in his 70s who had recovered from COVID-19.

This chain links TRBV15 with TRBJ1-3; unclear D gene. The CDR3 is 13 residues long. CDR1 and CDR2 from the germline V gene are LNHNV and YYDKDF (reference sequence). Trimming cost V 0 bases and J 16 bases, with 16 bases left between them. Here the CDR3 DNA reads TGTGCCACCAGCAGAGATAGGAGAGGTACGCGGTATTTT. Translating gives CATSRDRRGTRYF.

A few counts support this clone. V and J are TRBV18 and TRBJ1-2; D gene uncertain. The CDR3 is 12 amino acids. Trimming pared 6 bases from V and 8 bases from J, leaving 13 bases between. The V gene's germline CDR1 is KGHSH and CDR2 LQKENI. The CDR3 is CASSRPQGGYTF. CDR3 sequence (DNA): TGTGCCAGCTCGAGGCCTCAAGGAGGCTACACCTTC.

The chain links TRBV7-9 to TRBJ2-5, with D possibly being TRBD2 (5 bases). Germline V gene sequence: CDR1 SEHNR, CDR2 FQNEAQ (reference sequence). The CDR3 spans 15 residues. V was cut by 4 bases and J by 1 base, with 13 bases left in between. As DNA, the CDR3 is TGTGCCAGCAGCTCCCTTTTCGGGATCCAAGAGACCCAGTACTTC. As protein: CASSSLFGIQETQYF.

On this clone: Additional DNA sequences in this sample encode the identical CDR3. The chain joins TRBV18 to TRBJ2-7, with D unresolved. Germline V gives CDR1 KGHSH, CDR2 LQKENI. V was cut by 3 bases and J by 4 bases, with 4 bases left in between. This CDR3 has 11 amino acids. The CDR3 nucleotides read TGTGCCAGCTCACCTAATTACGAGCAGTACTTC. Protein: CASSPNYEQYF.

The genes are TRBV9 and TRBJ1-2; TRBD1 agrees at 7 bases. The CDR3 is 15 amino acids. The V gene end was trimmed by 1 base and the J gene end by 5 bases; junction bases not matched to a gene: 8. Germline lookup yields CDR1 SGDLS and CDR2 YYNGEE. The chain's CDR3 is CASSVNPDRIYGYTF. For the CDR3, the DNA is TGTGCCAGCAGCGTAAACCCGGACAGGATTTATGGCTACACCTTC.

This sequence joins TRBV5-8 and TRBJ2-1; 10 bases map to TRBD1. Germline-derived CDR1 and CDR2 are SGHTS and YDEGEE. This CDR3 region has 16 residues. The V segment lost 3 bases and the J segment 9 bases; nucleotides outside the gene matches: 12. The CDR3 loop reads CASSSTSTGGGAEQFF. CDR3 coding DNA: TGTGCCAGCAGCTCGACCTCGACAGGGGGCGGCGCTGAGCAGTTCTTC.

The chain recombines TRBV14 with TRBJ2-7; TRBD1 is a possible D gene (6 bases). This CDR3 region has 17 residues. Trimming shortened V by 1 base and J by 6 bases, and 22 bases separated the two germline ends. Germline CDR1 reads SGHDN; CDR2 reads FVKESK. The CDR3 sequence is CASSQVWGKDSTSEQYF. For the CDR3, the DNA is TGTGCCAGCAGCCAAGTATGGGGAAAGGACAGTACTTCCGAGCAGTACTTC.

The genes are TRBV4-1 and TRBJ2-7; 7 nucleotides match TRBD1. The CDR3 sequence is 16 residues long. The germline CDR1 and CDR2 sequences are MGHRA and YSYEKL. With 1 base clipped from V and 6 bases from J, the junction kept 12 bases outside the gene matches. The CDR3 bases are TGCGCCAGCAGCCAAGTACCGGGACAGAGGACATCCGAGCAGTACTTC. It is translated as CASSQVPGQRTSEQYF.

The chain has TRBV23-1 and TRBJ2-7; 7 bases are a match to TRBD1. TRBV23-1 is designated an ORF whose function remains uncertain. The CDR3 is 17 amino acids. J was trimmed by 0 bases and V by 8 bases; bases with no gene match: 16. CDR3: CASPRGRDSWSSYEQYF. The DNA of the CDR3 is TGCGCCAGCCCCCGAGGCCGGGACAGTTGGAGCTCCTACGAGCAGTACTTC.